The 9 T cell receptor beta chains listed next were all sequenced from one sample in a study of blood T cells in healthy people across ages. A J-beta primer mix and a sample-barcoded 5' primer were used in a second PCR of about 7 to 12 cycles. Using its own MiXCR run on the 5' RACE reads, TCRdb lists one record per CDR3 protein. Here the sample spans 1.8 million or so distinct CDR3 sequences, 39% being singletons. The source material was blood. These receptors all stem from a human donor in good health.

The V call is TRBV7-2, the J call TRBJ1-2, with D tentatively TRBD1 (5 bases). CDR1 is SGHTA, CDR2 FQGNSA, per germline. V dropped 2 bases and J dropped 8 bases, with 18 bases sitting between them. CDR3 length: 15 residues. The CDR3 protein is CASSLRSGRSGGYTF. The CDR3 region has the DNA TGTGCCAGCAGCTTAAGATCAGGGAGGAGCGGGGGCTACACCTTC. The entire variable domain, with the rest obtained from reference TRBV7-2 and TRBJ1-2, is as follows: GAGVSQSPSNKVTEKGKDVELRCDPISGHTALYWYRQSLGQGLEFLIYFQGNSAPDKSGLPSDRFSAERTGGSVSTLTIQRTQQEDSAVYLCASSLRSGRSGGYTFGSGTRLTVV.

The CDR3, as DNA: TGCAGTGCTATGGACAGGCGGGGTCAAGAGACCCAGTACTTC. Amino acid sequence: CSAMDRRGQETQYF. The chain combines TRBV20-1 with TRBJ2-5; maybe TRBD1 (7 bases). V was clipped by 4 bases and J by 2 bases, with 14 bases between them. The CDR3 has 14 amino acids. CDR1 is DFQATT, CDR2 SNEGSKA, per germline (reference sequence).

This clonotype was counted a few times. CDR3: CASSQEWQSDEQFF. CDR3 in DNA: TGTGCCAGCAGCCAAGAATGGCAGAGTGATGAGCAGTTCTTC. The rearrangement links TRBV4-2 to TRBJ2-1; D gene unclear. This CDR3 spans 14 amino acids. Trimming removed 0 bases at V and 8 bases at J, with 11 bases between. The V gene's germline CDR1 is LGHNA and CDR2 YNFKEQ.

The V call is TRBV5-1, the J call TRBJ2-1, with 12 bases fitting TRBD1. The CDR3 length is 16 residues. Germline V CDR1 and CDR2: SGHRS, YFSETQ. Trimming at V came to 1 base and at J to 8 bases, leaving 7 bases not matched to a gene. CDR3 sequence: CASSLMGQGAVDEQFF. The CDR3 DNA follows: TGCGCCAGCAGCTTGATGGGACAGGGGGCTGTGGATGAGCAGTTCTTC.

This sequence joins TRBV20-1 and TRBJ2-7; 9 bases agree with TRBD2. The CDR3 is 16 residues long. CDR1 is DFQATT, CDR2 SNEGSKA, per germline (reference sequence). The trim removed 3 bases at V and 6 bases at J, leaving 15 bases unmatched. The CDR3 bases are TGCAGTGCTAGCAAGCTGCAACCGGGACTAGCCTCCGAGCAGTACTTC. This codes for CSASKLQPGLASEQYF.

The genes are TRBV7-3 and TRBJ1-1; TRBD1 agrees at 10 bases. Germline lookup yields CDR1 SGHTA and CDR2 FQGTGA. This CDR3 is built from 14 residues. Trimming took 8 bases from V and 6 from J; bases not matched to a gene: 9. CDR3 sequence reads: CASSKHGTGAEAFF. DNA for the CDR3: TGTGCCAGCTCAAAACACGGGACAGGGGCTGAAGCTTTCTTT.

The V call is TRBV7-2, the J call TRBJ1-1; a weak D match, TRBD1 (5 bases). CDR3 size: 15 residues. Trimming stripped 9 bases from V and 7 bases from J, with 24 bases between. Germline V gene data show CDR1 as SGHTA and CDR2 as FQGNSA. This CDR3 is CASDRSRGGGGEAFF. The CDR3 nucleotides read TGTGCCAGTGACCGATCAAGGGGAGGAGGAGGTGAAGCTTTCTTT.

In its sample, this clonotype was seen a few times. The chain combines TRBV20-1 with TRBJ2-7; no clear D gene. Germline assignment: CDR1 DFQATT and CDR2 SNEGSKA (reference sequence). The length of the CDR3 is 12 residues. Between the trimmed V and J ends, which lost 5 bases and 6 bases, there was a span of 14 bases. The CDR3 region is CSAGSPGSEQYF. CDR3 nucleotide sequence: TGCAGTGCTGGTTCACCCGGATCCGAGCAGTACTTC.

The rearrangement joins TRBV4-1 to TRBJ2-3; 13 bases agree with TRBD2. The CDR3 runs to 19 residues. In germline, CDR1 is MGHRA, CDR2 YSYEKL. The V segment lost 0 bases and the J segment 4 bases; nucleotides outside the gene matches: 10. In DNA form, the CDR3 reads TGCGCCAGCAGCCAAGATCTTACTAGCGGGGGGGCCGGGGCAGATACGCAGTATTTT. Its protein product is CASSQDLTSGGAGADTQYF.